Given below is one TCR beta chain in context. This clone was found once. No cognate antigen has been identified for it. Per-base quality was not reported, and no clone a single base away is much larger than it. CD8 naive samples were obtained by positive selection for CCR7 among CD45RO-negative cells, yielding a CD45RA+CCR7+ population from which TemRA cells were excluded. Healthy HIV-negative adults with no recently reported acute infections or vaccinations were included as donors. Every donor was a Caucasian adult living in Nashville, Tennessee, USA. After blood collection by leukapheresis, PBMCs were isolated using Ficoll-Histopaque density gradient centrifugation and then cryopreserved in the vapor phase of liquid nitrogen. Analytical flow cytometry was used to check the purity and quantity of each magnetically sorted T cell population. Genomic DNA was isolated from each sorted fraction and quantified by UV absorbance on a Nanodrop 2000c.

The sample is drawn from a study of shared clonotypes between healthy human individuals (dated by TCRdb to the early 2020s). In terms of the full investigation: Three men and a couple of women, aged 18 to 49 years, made up the cohort. For each donor, CD4 naive and CD4 memory were each run on three plates, CD8 naive on two plates, and CD8 memory on one plate. Blood TCR repertoires of five healthy adults were deeply sequenced to estimate repertoire size and the extent of clonotype sharing between individuals. To increase sequencing depth and limit assay-specific biases, different laboratories used diverse techniques to prepare libraries and sequence TCR repertoires. Leukapheresis yielded between about 0.8 and 9.5 billion PBMCs per donor.

Using the deep immunoSEQ assay, TCR CDR3 regions were amplified from genomic DNA by multiplex PCR. Extracted genomic DNA from each cell subset was distributed evenly across all wells of several immunoSEQ 96-well plates, and each plate was treated as a replicate. For sorted subsets, around 200 ng genomic DNA, equal to tens of thousands of T cell genomes, was loaded into each replicate PCR. Purified libraries were quantified with a Qubit 3.0 fluorometer, sized on a Bioanalyzer 2100, and re-quantified with the KAPA Library Quantification kit. Every immunoSEQ 96-well plate was sequenced on a separate single-read 150-cycle Illumina NextSeq 550 flow cell. In the authors' own workflow: The immunoSEQ output contained only junctional sequences without quality scores, so filtering could not match that applied to full-length reads. Sequences were annotated with PyIR, a Python wrapper for IgBLAST v1.9, and V/J genes and CDR3 were assigned using IMGT germline references. Reads with weak V/J assignments (E-value above 1e-6), missing CDR3, stop codons, out-of-frame junctions, or ambiguous translated residues were removed. V3J clonotypes were defined as sequences sharing the same inferred V gene, J gene, and CDR3 amino acid sequence. The percentage overlap between two repertoires was calculated by dividing the number of shared unique clonotypes by the size of the smaller repertoire. RTK rarefaction, the Chao1 estimator, and Recon v2.1 estimates of unobserved clonotypes were used to assess repertoire richness. Generation probabilities were computed with OLGA for all TCRbeta clonotypes obtained by the gDNA method from several donors. The source is immuneACCESS, and TCRdb retained only in-frame sequences with V and J called. Part of the clones is not carried over; for the studies checked, unresolved V genes explain less than half of this, and the remainder is unexplained. V, J and clone size derive from that table, while D and trimming were established from the DNA sequence. This sample comprises about 2 million clones, just under 95% of them detected only once. The ten largest clones represent about 1.1% of the sample.

From V the trimming removes 5 bases and from J it removes 7 bases, while the gene matches leave 12 bases of the junction unaccounted for. From the cysteine up to the phenylalanine, the CDR3 has a length of 17 residues. The read is trimmed to its CDR3 DNA, 51 bases read in frame from base 1. The germline V gene (reference sequence) yields SEHNR for CDR1 and FQNEAQ for CDR2. Study-wide findings and limitations: Compared with non-shared clonotypes, clonotypes shared by all four sorted-subset donors had higher generation probabilities. When a handful of donors were compared, the shared fraction of clonotypes was around 4.6% for naive CD4, around 3.5% for naive CD8, more than 2% for memory CD4, and 0.4% for memory CD8. Pairwise subsampling indicated that sequencing depth was expected to affect the degree of clonotype sharing among donors. Even with the large sequencing depth, rarefaction of the sorted-subset datasets indicated that sequencing was incomplete. Sampling was restricted to blood, and TCR repertoires in tissues likely differ from the TCR repertoires found in blood. Because the study included only a small number of donors, the genetic and exposure-history diversity represented was limited. Naive subsets generally had larger estimated clonotype richness than memory subsets did.

This receptor was identified in a man aged 18 to 35 in good health. This receptor chain uses TRBV7-9 and TRBJ2-1; 12 middle bases align to TRBD1. The sequencing input was naive CD8+ T cells sorted from blood. The label giving this sample's cell subset or site can be read as: CD45RA+CCR7+. DNA sequence: TGTGCCAGCAGCCCAGACCCGGGACAGGGGGCGCAGAATGAGCAGTTCTTC. This encodes CASSPDPGQGAQNEQFF.